This T cell receptor beta chain appears in the sequencing data of a study of blood T cell repertoires in COVID-19. The length of the CDR3 is 13 residues. Germline loops: CDR1 ENHRY, CDR2 SYGVKD. With V trimmed by 3 bases and J by 7 bases, 6 bases remained unmatched. Generated by immunoSEQ multiplex PCR, the TCRdb table keeps only in-frame clones and is missing some. Of under 300,000 clones in the sample, around 90% were seen once. This TCR derives from a woman aged 40 to 55 who had recovered from COVID-19. This chain joins TRBV10-3 and TRBJ2-7; TRBD2 matches at 7 bases. Sequences were obtained from peripheral blood. CDR3 nucleotides: TGTGCCATCAGTGACGGGACTACCCAGGAGCAGTACTTC. It translates to CAISDGTTQEQYF.